The rows below give T cell receptor beta chains drawn from one sample of a study of blood T cell repertoires in COVID-19. TCRdb keeps only in-frame clones here, not all; method: immunoSEQ multiplex PCR. The table records some 320,000 clones, 87% of them present only once. Sequencing was performed on peripheral blood. These receptors were taken from a woman between 50 and 59 years old who had recovered from COVID-19. CDR3s include the opening cysteine and the closing phenylalanine or tryptophan. D genes are given only for firm matches. Clone size, where shown, is once, few, many, or a class for clones that have expanded.

CDR3 DNA | CDR3 protein | J gene | CDR3 length | D gene | clone size | V gene
TGCGCCAGCAGCCCCGGACTAGCGGGAGGAGAGACCCAGTACTTC | CASSPGLAGGETQYF | TRBJ2-5 | 15 | TRBD2 | NA | TRBV5-1
TGTGCCAGCAGCGCGGGCCAATGGAGGAATCAGCCCCAGCATTTT | CASSAGQWRNQPQHF | TRBJ1-5 | 15 | NA | NA | TRBV5-8
TGTGCCACCTCGCCGGGGAGGTCCTACAATGAGCAGTTCTTC | CATSPGRSYNEQFF | TRBJ2-1 | 14 | NA | NA | TRBV3-1/TRBV3-2
TGTGCCAGCAATAGCGTACGGGACAGCTTGGAAAAACTGTTTTTT | CASNSVRDSLEKLFF | TRBJ1-4 | 15 | TRBD1 | NA | TRBV9
TGTGCCTGGAGTGTACGAGGGGGCGAGTCTGGCTACACCTTC | CAWSVRGGESGYTF | TRBJ1-2 | 14 | TRBD1 | NA | TRBV30
TGCAGCGTTGATGATTCATCGGGAGGCCCCCCGGATACGCAGTATTTT | CSVDDSSGGPPDTQYF | TRBJ2-3 | 16 | TRBD2 | NA | TRBV29-1
TGTGCCAGCAGCTCGGCAGGGGGCATGACAGATACGCAGTATTTT | CASSSAGGMTDTQYF | TRBJ2-3 | 15 | TRBD1 | NA | TRBV7-9
TGTGCCAGCAGCTTAGAGGGTCAGGGGGATTATGGCTACACCTTC | CASSLEGQGDYGYTF | TRBJ1-2 | 15 | TRBD1 | NA | TRBV7-9
TGTGCCAGCAGCGTCAGAGCGCGCGAGACCCAGTACTTC | CASSVRARETQYF | TRBJ2-5 | 13 | NA | once | TRBV11-2
TGTGCCTGCCAACAGGGTCCTGGTTATAATTCACCCCTCCACTTT | CACQQGPGYNSPLHF | TRBJ1-6 | 15 | NA | NA | TRBV30
TGTGCCAGCAGTTATAAGGGACTAGCAATGGAGACCCAGTACTTC | CASSYKGLAMETQYF | TRBJ2-5 | 15 | TRBD2 | NA | TRBV6-2/TRBV6-3
TGTGCCAGCTTGGGACAACAAAATGAAAAACTGTTTTTT | CASLGQQNEKLFF | TRBJ1-4 | 13 | NA | once | TRBV18
TGTGCCATCACCCTACAGCCCCGGGGTACGCAGTATTTT | CAITLQPRGTQYF | TRBJ2-3 | 13 | NA | NA | TRBV10-3
TGTGCCAGCAGCTGGGGGACAGGAGCGAACACCGGGGAGCTGTTTTTT | CASSWGTGANTGELFF | TRBJ2-2 | 16 | TRBD1 | NA | TRBV5-4
TGTGCCAGCAGCTTAAGGACAGAGAATGAAAAACTGTTTTTT | CASSLRTENEKLFF | TRBJ1-4 | 14 | NA | NA | TRBV11-2
TGTGCCAGCAGCCTACGACAACGAGCTCTCTACGAGCAGTACTTC | CASSLRQRALYEQYF | TRBJ2-7 | 15 | NA | NA | TRBV5-8
TGTGCCAGCAGACCGACAGGGGGACTTTACGAGCAGTACTTC | CASRPTGGLYEQYF | TRBJ2-7 | 14 | TRBD1 | NA | TRBV28
TGTGCCAGCAGCTTTTCAGGGGAGCTATATGGCTACACCTTC | CASSFSGELYGYTF | TRBJ1-2 | 14 | NA | NA | TRBV7-2
TGTGCCAGCAGTTTACAGGCTCTCTATGGCTACACCTTC | CASSLQALYGYTF | TRBJ1-2 | 13 | NA | few | TRBV28
TGTGCCAGCTCACCAGGGCCAGGGGCCTCCGAGCAGTACTTC | CASSPGPGASEQYF | TRBJ2-7 | 14 | NA | NA | TRBV18
TGTGCCAGCAGTTCTAGACTAGATACGCAGTATTTT | CASSSRLDTQYF | TRBJ2-3 | 12 | NA | NA | TRBV5-8
TGTGCCAGCAGCCTAGCGGGGAGGTCCTACGAGCAGTACTTC | CASSLAGRSYEQYF | TRBJ2-7 | 14 | TRBD2 | NA | TRBV7-2
TGTGCCAGCAGCACTGAGGGAGGCAGTGAAGCTTTCTTT | CASSTEGGSEAFF | TRBJ1-1 | 13 | NA | NA | TRBV7-3
TGTGCCAGCAGCTTAGTTAGCAGCGGGAGAGGTGAGACCCAGTACTTC | CASSLVSSGRGETQYF | TRBJ2-5 | 16 | TRBD2 | NA | TRBV7-9
TGTGCCAGTACCTCTAGCGGGATAGATACGCAGTATTTT | CASTSSGIDTQYF | TRBJ2-3 | 13 | TRBD2 | NA | TRBV19
TGTGCCACACAATTACAGGGGAATTCACCCCTCCACTTT | CATQLQGNSPLHF | TRBJ1-6 | 13 | TRBD1 | once | TRBV28
TGTGCCAGCAGCCAAGATATTGGAGGGGAAATCACTGGCTACACCTTC | CASSQDIGGEITGYTF | TRBJ1-2 | 16 | NA | once | TRBV3-1/TRBV3-2
TGCGCCAGCAGCGGGGGACAGGGGGCCAACGAGCAGTACTTC | CASSGGQGANEQYF | TRBJ2-7 | 14 | TRBD1 | NA | TRBV5-1
TGTGCCAGCAGCGGGACTAGCGGGAGAGATACGCAGTATTTT | CASSGTSGRDTQYF | TRBJ2-3 | 14 | TRBD2 | NA | TRBV7-2
TGCAGTGCTACTATCTACAATGAGCAGTTCTTC | CSATIYNEQFF | TRBJ2-1 | 11 | NA | NA | TRBV20-1
TGTGCCAGCAGCTTAGCGGCGGGGTTCGGCTACACCTTC | CASSLAAGFGYTF | TRBJ1-2 | 13 | NA | NA | TRBV7-2
TGTGCCAGTAGTATTGGGGACAGGGTAGACCAATTCGAGGTTGGCTACACCTTC | CASSIGDRVDQFEVGYTF | TRBJ1-2 | 18 | TRBD1 | NA | TRBV19
TGTGCCAGCTCCCCAAAGCCGGGGGGCGCACTCTACTTC | CASSPKPGGALYF | TRBJ2-4 | 13 | NA | NA | TRBV7-2
TGTGCCAGTAGTATAGTCCACAGGGGTGAGCAGTTCTTC | CASSIVHRGEQFF | TRBJ2-1 | 13 | TRBD1 | NA | TRBV19
TGTGCCAGCAGCGTAGTCCCCGGGACAGCACCATACGAGCAGTACTTC | CASSVVPGTAPYEQYF | TRBJ2-7 | 16 | TRBD1 | NA | TRBV9
TGTGCCAGTAACGGACCGGGACAGGCCGGTGAAAAACTGTTTTTT | CASNGPGQAGEKLFF | TRBJ1-4 | 15 | TRBD1 | NA | TRBV19
TGTGCCAGCAGCGCCCTCGTAGAGGTGTATTTTAATGAGCAGTTCTTC | CASSALVEVYFNEQFF | TRBJ2-1 | 16 | NA | few | TRBV9
TGTGCCAGCAGCAAAGCAGGACACTTAAATCACACAGATACGCAGTATTTT | CASSKAGHLNHTDTQYF | TRBJ2-3 | 17 | NA | NA | TRBV21-1
TGCGCCAGCAGCGAGGGACAGGGCTCCTACAATGAGCAGTTCTTC | CASSEGQGSYNEQFF | TRBJ2-1 | 15 | TRBD1 | NA | TRBV5-1
TGTGCCAGCGCCGAGGTTTACTTCGGCTACTACGAGCAGTACTTC | CASAEVYFGYYEQYF | TRBJ2-7 | 15 | NA | once | TRBV6-5
TGCGCCAGCAGCCAAGATCTTAGGGGTGACCAGTACTTC | CASSQDLRGDQYF | TRBJ2-5 | 13 | NA | once | TRBV4-1
TGCGCCAGCAGCCAAGAGGGCGGGACTAGACTTAATGAGCAGTTCTTC | CASSQEGGTRLNEQFF | TRBJ2-1 | 16 | TRBD2 | many | TRBV4-3
TGTGCCAGCAGGGAGACAGGCAACAATCAGCCCCAGCATTTT | CASRETGNNQPQHF | TRBJ1-5 | 14 | NA | NA | TRBV25-1
TGTGCCAGCAGTTTGACGGGGACTGCGCGTGGCTACACCTTC | CASSLTGTARGYTF | TRBJ1-2 | 14 | NA | NA | TRBV28
TGTGCCAGCACCTCAGTCTTGTCAGGCTACACCTTC | CASTSVLSGYTF | TRBJ1-2 | 12 | NA | NA | TRBV6-5
TGTGCCAGCAGCCCGGGGGGCACCTACGAGCAGTACTTC | CASSPGGTYEQYF | TRBJ2-7 | 13 | NA | few | TRBV28
TGTGCCAGCAGCTTGACCCGGGACACGTACTCCTATAATTCACCCCTCCACTTT | CASSLTRDTYSYNSPLHF | TRBJ1-6 | 18 | NA | NA | TRBV14
TGTGCCCACTCTCAGGGTAACTATGGCTACACCTTC | CAHSQGNYGYTF | TRBJ1-2 | 12 | NA | NA | TRBV28
TGTGCCAGCTCGCCCAGGGGAAGCTACGAGCAGTACTTC | CASSPRGSYEQYF | TRBJ2-7 | 13 | NA | NA | TRBV18
TGTGCCAGCAGCCCAAGCAGGACAGGGAGAACCGGGGAGCTGTTTTTT | CASSPSRTGRTGELFF | TRBJ2-2 | 16 | TRBD1 | NA | TRBV7-3
TGTGCCAGCATCCTTTCCCCCAGGGGCCCTGGGAACACTGAAGCTTTCTTT | CASILSPRGPGNTEAFF | TRBJ1-1 | 17 | NA | NA | TRBV7-8